The rows below give T cell receptor beta chains drawn from one sample of a study of radiotherapy plus CTLA-4 blockade in lung cancer. This table comes from immunoSEQ multiplex PCR, and its TCRdb copy is limited to in-frame clones, with some not included. Found here are roughly 100,000 clones, around 84% of them singletons; the top ten hold around 25%. This specimen consisted of peripheral blood, obtained from a patient treated with radiotherapy plus ipilimumab. The receptors stem from a human donor with non-small cell lung cancer that progressed on radiotherapy plus ipilimumab. Each CDR3 is given with its conserved first and last residue. The D gene is left open where the match is weak. Some rows mark clone size as missing; the rest say once, few, many or name a class of expanded clone.

CDR3 protein: CASSFRGDRVAYEQYF
CDR3 DNA: TGCGCCAGCAGCTTCCGGGGGGACAGGGTAGCCTACGAGCAGTACTTC
V gene: TRBV5-1
D gene: TRBD1
clone size: NA
J gene: TRBJ2-7

CDR3 protein: CASSLTGTESWNYGYTF
CDR3 DNA: TGTGCCAGCAGTCTAACCGGGACCGAAAGTTGGAACTATGGCTACACCTTC
V gene: TRBV5-8
D gene: NA
clone size: few
J gene: TRBJ1-2

CDR3 protein: CASSLSNSYNEQFF
CDR3 DNA: TGTGCCAGCAGTTTGTCGAACTCATACAATGAGCAGTTCTTC
V gene: TRBV28
D gene: NA
clone size: NA
J gene: TRBJ2-1

CDR3 protein: CASSLLPGMETQYF
CDR3 DNA: TGTGCCAGCAGCCTTTTGCCGGGAATGGAGACCCAGTACTTC
V gene: TRBV6-5
D gene: NA
clone size: NA
J gene: TRBJ2-5

CDR3 protein: CAWTRGMYTEAFF
CDR3 DNA: TGTGCCTGGACCAGGGGTATGTACACTGAAGCTTTCTTT
V gene: TRBV30
D gene: NA
clone size: NA
J gene: TRBJ1-1

CDR3 protein: CAWSSPNTEAFF
CDR3 DNA: TGTGCCTGGAGCTCGCCGAACACTGAAGCTTTCTTT
V gene: TRBV30
D gene: NA
clone size: NA
J gene: TRBJ1-1

CDR3 protein: CATSREAAGTGRLEQYF
CDR3 DNA: TGTGCCACCAGCAGAGAGGCTGCCGGGACAGGGCGTCTCGAGCAGTACTTC
V gene: TRBV15
D gene: TRBD1
clone size: NA
J gene: TRBJ2-7

CDR3 protein: CASSIRVISLNTEAFF
CDR3 DNA: TGTGCCAGTAGTATAAGGGTCATATCCTTGAACACTGAAGCTTTCTTT
V gene: TRBV19
D gene: NA
clone size: NA
J gene: TRBJ1-1

CDR3 protein: CASSLAWGFGNEQFF
CDR3 DNA: TGTGCCAGCAGCTTAGCTTGGGGGTTTGGAAATGAGCAGTTCTTC
V gene: TRBV11-2
D gene: NA
clone size: few
J gene: TRBJ2-1

CDR3 protein: CASSSPGLANYGYTF
CDR3 DNA: TGTGCCAGTAGTAGCCCGGGGCTAGCTAACTATGGCTACACCTTC
V gene: TRBV19
D gene: NA
clone size: NA
J gene: TRBJ1-2

CDR3 protein: CASSIAGGEIEQFF
CDR3 DNA: TGTGCCAGCAGTATTGCAGGGGGCGAGATTGAGCAGTTCTTC
V gene: TRBV7-9
D gene: TRBD1
clone size: NA
J gene: TRBJ2-1

CDR3 protein: CASSLALSDGSYEQYF
CDR3 DNA: TGCGCCAGCAGCTTGGCCCTATCGGACGGCTCCTACGAGCAGTACTTC
V gene: TRBV5-1
D gene: NA
clone size: NA
J gene: TRBJ2-7

CDR3 protein: CASSPGGGGDKSYEQYF
CDR3 DNA: TGTGCCAGCAGTCCCGGTGGCGGCGGGGACAAATCCTACGAGCAGTACTTC
V gene: TRBV28
D gene: NA
clone size: NA
J gene: TRBJ2-7

CDR3 protein: CASSPRSGNTEAFF
CDR3 DNA: TGTGCCAGCAGTCCAAGATCAGGGAACACTGAAGCTTTCTTT
V gene: TRBV6-1
D gene: NA
clone size: NA
J gene: TRBJ1-1

CDR3 protein: CAWTRGLQGMQETQYF
CDR3 DNA: TGTGCCTGGACCCGGGGACTTCAGGGGATGCAAGAGACCCAGTACTTC
V gene: TRBV30
D gene: NA
clone size: NA
J gene: TRBJ2-5

CDR3 protein: CASRRGGGAETQYF
CDR3 DNA: TGTGCCAGCAGGAGGGGGGGCGGGGCGGAGACCCAGTACTTC
V gene: TRBV27
D gene: NA
clone size: NA
J gene: TRBJ2-5

CDR3 protein: CASSSGTGEVLKLFF
CDR3 DNA: TGCGCCAGCAGTTCCGGGACTGGCGAGGTTCTGAAACTGTTTTTT
V gene: TRBV5-1
D gene: NA
clone size: NA
J gene: TRBJ1-4

CDR3 protein: CASSLVGQNTGELFF
CDR3 DNA: TGTGCCAGCAGCTTAGTAGGACAGAACACCGGGGAGCTGTTTTTT
V gene: TRBV5-4
D gene: NA
clone size: NA
J gene: TRBJ2-2

CDR3 protein: CASSAGTSGVSETQYF
CDR3 DNA: TGTGCCAGCAGCGCCGGGACTAGCGGGGTTTCAGAGACCCAGTACTTC
V gene: TRBV9
D gene: TRBD2
clone size: NA
J gene: TRBJ2-5